The 29 T cell receptor beta chains below were found in one sample sequenced in a study of shared clonotypes between healthy human individuals. Some clones are missing from TCRdb's copy, which holds only in-frame ones; the method was immunoSEQ multiplex PCR. The sample carries some 1 million clones, roughly 80% recorded once. The sequenced material came from memory CD4+ T cells sorted from blood. Subset of the sample: CD45RA-negative fraction. The receptors come from a young man in good health.

V and J are TRBV6-5 and TRBJ1-1, with 9 bases matching TRBD1. This CDR3 has 14 residues. The J segment lost 4 bases and the V segment lost 5 bases, leaving 5 bases of the junction unmatched. Germline CDR1 and CDR2: MNHEY and SVGAGI. This CDR3 reads CASSRQGVGTEAFF. CDR3 sequence (DNA): TGTGCCAGCAGTCGACAGGGGGTTGGCACTGAAGCTTTCTTT.

This clone has a single count. The rearrangement uses TRBV5-1 and TRBJ2-5, with D possibly being TRBD1 (5 bases). This CDR3 is 14 amino acids long. Trimming cost V 1 base and J 4 bases, with 11 bases left between them. Germline-derived CDR1 and CDR2 are SGHRS and YFSETQ. CDR3 residues: CASSLQGIAETQYF. DNA of the CDR3: TGCGCCAGCAGCTTGCAGGGTATTGCAGAGACCCAGTACTTC.

J is TRBJ2-2 and V is TRBV2, with a weak D call TRBD2 (5 bases). Germline V gene lookup returns CDR1 SNHLY and CDR2 FYNNEI. The CDR3 is 13 residues long. Trimming removed 5 bases at V and 4 bases at J, with 8 bases between. CDR3 coding DNA: TGTGCCAGCAGTCCGGGATTCACCGGGGAGCTGTTTTTT. This encodes CASSPGFTGELFF.

This chain joins TRBV7-9 and TRBJ2-7, with D uncertain. CDR3 length equals 14 residues. Trimming removed 0 bases at V and 5 bases at J, with 11 bases between. Germline values: CDR1 SEHNR, CDR2 FQNEAQ (reference sequence). CDR3 in DNA: TGTGCCAGCAGCTTAGCGGGTAGCAGTAACGAGCAGTACTTC. This encodes CASSLAGSSNEQYF.

The table lists this clone with many counts. The rearrangement uses TRBV25-1 and TRBJ1-6; 7 bases match TRBD1. Losses at the gene ends were 2 bases for V and 6 bases for J; bases not matched to a gene: 10. Germline lookup yields CDR1 MGHDK and CDR2 SYGVNS. The CDR3 extends over 17 amino acids. CDR3 residues: CASSEPLRGRVNSPLHF. CDR3 DNA sequence: TGTGCCAGCAGTGAACCCCTGAGGGGGCGCGTTAATTCACCCCTCCACTTT.

The V and J genes are TRBV27 and TRBJ1-2; D is undetermined. Germline V gene data show CDR1 as MNHEY and CDR2 as SMNVEV (reference sequence). Trimming took 7 bases from V and 8 from J, leaving 17 bases between them. This CDR3 contains 13 residues. This CDR3 is CASTTTGNSGYTF. For the CDR3, the DNA is TGTGCCAGCACAACCACCGGGAATTCGGGCTACACCTTC.

DNA for the CDR3: TGTGCCAGCAGCCCGACGGTCGACTATGGCTACACCTTC. This gives the protein CASSPTVDYGYTF. The V call is TRBV5-4, the J call TRBJ1-2; D unclear. The CDR3 contains 13 residues. Germline V CDR1 and CDR2: SGHNT, YYREEE (reference sequence). V was clipped by 4 bases and J by 3 bases, with 10 bases between them.

The gene calls are TRBV18 and TRBJ2-3; D ambiguous. This CDR3 comprises 14 residues. Germline V gene sequence: CDR1 KGHSH, CDR2 LQKENI. V shed 5 bases and J shed 3 bases, with 12 bases lying between them. This chain's CDR3 is CASSAPLQTDTQYF. CDR3 DNA: TGTGCCAGCTCAGCCCCACTACAGACAGATACGCAGTATTTT.

The CDR3: CAISDLLAGPKETQYF. DNA for the CDR3: TGTGCCATCAGTGATCTTCTAGCGGGACCCAAAGAGACCCAGTACTTC. V usage is TRBV10-3 and J usage is TRBJ2-5; 9 bases are a match to TRBD2. V was pared by 3 bases and J by 3 bases, with 8 bases of the junction left unmatched. The CDR3 sequence is 16 residues long. Germline V lookup: CDR1 ENHRY, CDR2 SYGVKD.

Of note for this clone: Different DNA sequences within this sample yield the same CDR3. The V call is TRBV5-1, the J call TRBJ2-5; the match to TRBD1 covers 7 bases. The V gene's germline CDR1 is SGHRS and CDR2 YFSETQ. CDR3 size: 13 residues. The V and J ends lost 5 bases and 4 bases, in that order; junction bases with no gene match: 5. This CDR3 reads CASSPDRVETQYF. CDR3 DNA: TGCGCCAGCAGTCCCGACAGGGTAGAGACCCAGTACTTC. The entire variable domain, with the rest obtained from reference TRBV5-1 and TRBJ2-5, is as follows: KAGVTQTPRYLIKTRGQQVTLSCSPISGHRSVSWYQQTPGQGLQFLFEYFSETQRNKGNFPGRFSGRQFSNSRSEMNVSTLELGDSALYLCASSPDRVETQYFGPGTRLLVL.

With regard to this clone: Other DNA sequences in the same sample also yield this CDR3. The gene calls are TRBV7-2 and TRBJ2-3, with D possibly called TRBD1 or TRBD2 (5 bases each). The V and J ends lost 5 bases and 5 bases respectively, with 17 bases between them. Germline V gene data show CDR1 as SGHTA and CDR2 as FQGNSA. The CDR3 runs 15 residues. This CDR3 is CASSLDPGGRDTQYF. In nucleotides, the CDR3 is TGTGCCAGCAGCCTAGACCCTGGGGGTCGAGATACGCAGTATTTT.

The chain recombines TRBV7-2 with TRBJ2-5, with TRBD2 matching over 11 bases. V was clipped by 5 bases and J by 2 bases; unmatched bases: 7. The germline V gene encodes CDR1 SGHTA and CDR2 FQGNSA. The CDR3 sequence is 16 residues long. CDR3 DNA sequence: TGTGCCAGCAGCCCTCCGGGACTAGCGGAGCAAGAGACCCAGTACTTC. This encodes CASSPPGLAEQETQYF.

V and J are TRBV11-2 and TRBJ2-2, with TRBD1 matching over 8 bases. CDR1 is SGHAT, CDR2 FQNNGV, per germline. The CDR3 has 14 residues. After removal of 5 bases from V and 6 bases from J, the junction contained 5 bases not matched to a gene. This CDR3 is CASSRRQGSGELFF. The CDR3 DNA is TGTGCCAGCAGCCGGAGACAGGGGTCCGGGGAGCTGTTTTTT.

The J gene is TRBJ1-2, the V gene TRBV6-1; no clear D gene. The CDR3 contains 11 residues. Trimming left V 2 bases short and J 8 bases short, with 6 bases between. Looked up from germline, CDR1 is MNHNS and CDR2 is SASEGT. CDR3 loop: CASSEKVGYTF. CDR3 coding DNA: TGTGCCAGCAGTGAAAAGGTCGGCTACACCTTC.

This chain links TRBV23-1 with TRBJ2-5; D ambiguous. TRBV23-1 has ORF status, its function being uncertain. This CDR3 region has 15 residues. The germline V and J ends were trimmed by 0 bases and 5 bases, with 13 bases remaining between them. The CDR3 nucleotides read TGCGCCAGCAGTCAATCACCCGACTTGGGGGAGACCCAGTACTTC. As protein: CASSQSPDLGETQYF.

Comment on this clone: Other nucleotide sequences in the sample specify the same CDR3. This chain joins TRBV30 and TRBJ2-7; the D gene is possibly TRBD2 (5 bases). The CDR3 spans 13 residues. Deletions cut 0 bases from V and 1 base from J, with 7 bases between. CDR1 and CDR2 from the germline V gene are GTSNPN and SVGIG (reference sequence). The CDR3 region is CAWSVADSYEQYF. CDR3 DNA sequence: TGTGCCTGGAGTGTAGCGGATTCCTACGAGCAGTACTTC.

In regard to this clone: A clone one base away is much larger, so this may be a read error. This chain's CDR3 is CASSEQSNQPQHF. CDR3 nucleotide sequence: TGTGCCAGCAGTGAACAGAGCAATCAGCCCCAGCATTTT. The rearrangement joins TRBV6-4 to TRBJ1-5; no definite D call. In germline, CDR1 is MRHNA, CDR2 SNTAGT. This CDR3 comprises 13 residues. The V gene lost 3 bases and the J gene lost 1 base, with 4 bases spanning the gap.

The chain couples TRBV5-1 to TRBJ2-5, with D possibly being TRBD1 or TRBD2 (5 bases each). This CDR3 is 15 amino acids long. Germline V lookup: CDR1 SGHRS, CDR2 YFSETQ. Trimming removed 3 bases from V and 3 bases from J, with 15 bases in between. The CDR3 DNA is TGCGCCAGCAGCTCGGCGGTGGGGCGGGAAGAGACCCAGTACTTC. Translation: CASSSAVGREETQYF.

This chain links TRBV9 with TRBJ1-4; D is possibly TRBD1 (5 bases). The CDR3 runs to 17 residues. Germline CDR1 SGDLS, CDR2 YYNGEE. Trimming removed 3 bases from V and 4 bases from J, with 19 bases in between. CDR3 amino acids: CASSGQGVTTINEKLFF. CDR3 bases: TGTGCCAGCAGCGGGCAGGGAGTTACAACAATTAATGAAAAACTGTTTTTT.

The chain uses TRBV7-2 and TRBJ2-1; 8 positions match TRBD2. This CDR3 has 15 residues. The germline gives CDR1 SGHTA, CDR2 FQGNSA. Trimming at V came to 3 bases and at J to 5 bases, leaving 6 bases not matched to a gene. CDR3 nucleotide sequence: TGTGCCAGCAGCTTTGGCGGGAGGAACAACAATGAGCAGTTCTTC. It translates to CASSFGGRNNNEQFF.

This chain uses TRBV10-3 with TRBJ1-4; D is uncertain. The V end lost 10 bases, the J end lost 5 bases, and 14 bases lay between the germline ends. The V gene's germline CDR1 is ENHRY and CDR2 SYGVKD. The CDR3 has 13 amino acids. The CDR3, as DNA: TGTGCCACATGGACTGAAGGAAATGAAAAACTGTTTTTT. Translating gives CATWTEGNEKLFF.

The sample holds many counts of this clone. Other DNA sequences in this specimen translate into the identical CDR3. The genes are TRBV5-4 and TRBJ2-4; 12 bases line up with TRBD2. J lost 2 bases, V lost 5 bases, and 2 bases had no gene match. Germline CDR1 is SGHNT and CDR2 is YYREEE (reference sequence). This CDR3 contains 15 residues. The CDR3 reads CASSLAGGTKNIQYF. The DNA for the CDR3 is TGTGCCAGCAGTCTAGCGGGGGGGACCAAAAACATTCAGTACTTC.

This rearrangement joins TRBV5-6 to TRBJ2-1, with 10 positions matching TRBD2. V trimming: 4 bases; J trimming: 4 bases; junction bases outside the gene matches: 11. CDR1 is SGHDT and CDR2 is YYEEEE in the germline V gene. The CDR3 loop spans 17 amino acids. The CDR3 coding sequence is TGTGCCAGCAGCCGGGGCCCCGCTAGCGGGGGTTACAATGAGCAGTTCTTC. Its protein product is CASSRGPASGGYNEQFF.

To note about this clone: A single base is all that separates this from a far larger clone, so a read error is likely. This chain connects TRBV14 to TRBJ2-2; no clear D gene. Germline CDR1 reads SGHDN; CDR2 reads FVKESK. This CDR3 region has 12 residues. V gave up 1 base and J gave up 9 bases, with 6 bases separating them. The CDR3 DNA sequence: TGTGCCAGCAGCCAAGTTTCCAGGGAGCTGTTTTTT. Amino acid sequence: CASSQVSRELFF.

This chain joins TRBV30 and TRBJ2-3, with D maybe TRBD1 (5 bases). The length of the CDR3 is 14 residues. V dropped 4 bases and J dropped 7 bases, with 18 bases sitting between them. CDR1 GTSNPN and CDR2 SVGIG come from the germline V gene (reference sequence). The DNA for the CDR3 is TGTGCCTGGATTGGGGCCGGGTTGATACATACGCAGTATTTT. Residues: CAWIGAGLIHTQYF.

This clone has just one count. Other DNA sequences within the sample encode an identical CDR3. The chain is built from TRBV19 and TRBJ1-1; D remains ambiguous. Trimming took off 3 bases at V and 5 bases at J, with 10 bases between the two ends. This CDR3 region has 13 residues. Germline CDR1 and CDR2: LNHDA and SQIVND (reference sequence). The CDR3 DNA reads as TGTGCCAGTAGTATCCGGGTTGGAACTGAAGCTTTCTTT. Translated, it gives CASSIRVGTEAFF.

The rearrangement uses TRBV2 and TRBJ1-2, with a possible D match to TRBD1 (6 bases). Trimming took 10 bases from V and 4 from J, leaving 13 bases between them. This CDR3 region has 12 residues. Germline CDR1 and CDR2: SNHLY and FYNNEI. CDR3 amino acids: CAIGGRTYGYTF. In nucleotides, the CDR3 is TGTGCCATAGGGGGGCGGACCTATGGCTACACCTTC.

The chain is built from TRBV15 and TRBJ2-1; D is possibly TRBD1 or TRBD2 (5 bases each). Between the trimmed V and J ends, which lost 3 bases and 0 bases, there was a span of 9 bases. The CDR3 covers 15 residues. Germline V gene lookup returns CDR1 LNHNV and CDR2 YYDKDF (reference sequence). The CDR3 sequence: CATSRGESSYNEQFF. CDR3 nucleotides: TGTGCCACCAGCAGGGGGGAGAGCTCCTACAATGAGCAGTTCTTC.

The chain combines TRBV4-1 with TRBJ2-1, with 9 bases matching TRBD1. Germline V CDR1 and CDR2: MGHRA, YSYEKL. V shed 0 bases, J shed 2 bases, and the junction held 5 bases outside the gene matches. The CDR3 consists of 17 residues. In DNA, the CDR3 is TGCGCCAGCAGCCAAGATGGCACAGGGGGCCCCTACAATGAGCAGTTCTTC. This translates into CASSQDGTGGPYNEQFF.